This T cell receptor (beta chain) is drawn from a study of vaccination effects on CD4 cells after COVID-19. Study-level background: After the second dose, samples were taken at median day 72.

Sequencing in the ViraFEST assay came after antigen-specific CD4+ T cells had been expanded with viral peptide pools, which were used to stimulate PBMC. Isolation of CD4+ T cells took place after approximately 10 days of culture. Two-dose vaccination with either BNT162b2 or mRNA-1273 was given to the participants. Neither prior SARS-CoV-2 infection nor positive nucleocapsid antibodies were present in the vaccine recipients. This clone was recorded a few times. Its antigen is unknown. Study-level results: The study, lacking early post-infection timepoints, had few convalescent patients.

The V end was cut by 4 bases, the J end by 2 bases, with 12 bases between. The V gene's germline CDR1 is SGHRS and CDR2 YFSETQ. This CDR3 has 14 amino acids. The repertoire was sequenced with immunoSEQ multiplex PCR; TCRdb's copy has only in-frame clones and lacks some. The repertoire holds some 70,000 clones, around 81% seen once, with around 1.3% in the top ten. This receptor was identified in a human donor who received a COVID-19 vaccine. Sequenced here: CD4+ T cells from PBMCs cultured with HCoV-229E spike peptides, sampled after COVID-19 vaccination. The chain is built from TRBV5-1 and TRBJ2-5; TRBD1 is a possible D gene (6 bases). The CDR3 DNA is TGCGCCAGCAGCCCCGGACAGATTCAAGAGACCCAGTACTTC. This translates into CASSPGQIQETQYF.